These T cell receptor beta chains were read from a single sample in a study of blood T cell repertoires in COVID-19. Data came from immunoSEQ multiplex PCR; TCRdb stores just in-frame clones and leaves some out. The top ten clones hold under 2.5% of a sample with some 120,000 clones, 65% to 85% of them seen once. Sequencing input: peripheral blood. Receptor source: a man aged 65 to 79 with acute or convalescent COVID-19. The CDR3 runs from the conserved cysteine through the conserved F or W. D genes are given only for firm matches. Size values are once, few and many counts, or a class for expanded clones, and some rows have none.

abundance: NA
j_gene: TRBJ2-7
v_gene: TRBV6-2/TRBV6-3
d_gene: TRBD1
CDR3nt: TGTGCCAGCAGTCGACAGGGGTACGAGCAGTACTTC
CDR3aa: CASSRQGYEQYF

abundance: NA
j_gene: TRBJ1-4
v_gene: TRBV12-3/TRBV12-4
d_gene: NA
CDR3nt: TGTGCCAGCAGTCGAGCAGGGGAAAAACTGTTTTTT
CDR3aa: CASSRAGEKLFF

abundance: once
j_gene: TRBJ1-3
v_gene: TRBV7-9
d_gene: TRBD1
CDR3nt: TGTGCCAGCAGCCCAGGCCGGGACAGGGGAGGTGGAAACACCATATATTTT
CDR3aa: CASSPGRDRGGGNTIYF

abundance: NA
j_gene: TRBJ2-1
v_gene: TRBV7-2
d_gene: TRBD2
CDR3nt: TGTGCCAGCAGCCTCCTAGCGGGGGGTTACAATGAGCAGTTCTTC
CDR3aa: CASSLLAGGYNEQFF

abundance: NA
j_gene: TRBJ2-6
v_gene: TRBV7-9
d_gene: NA
CDR3nt: TGTGCCAGCGAACAGGGATCTGGGGCCAACGTCCTGACTTTC
CDR3aa: CASEQGSGANVLTF

abundance: once
j_gene: TRBJ1-2
v_gene: TRBV27
d_gene: NA
CDR3nt: TGTGCCAGCAGTTTCGGCTCGCAGGGCGACTATGGCTACACCTTC
CDR3aa: CASSFGSQGDYGYTF

abundance: NA
j_gene: TRBJ2-7
v_gene: TRBV3-1/TRBV3-2
d_gene: NA
CDR3nt: TGTGCCAGCAGCCAAGGACAGGTCCACGAGCAGTACTTC
CDR3aa: CASSQGQVHEQYF

abundance: NA
j_gene: TRBJ2-3
v_gene: TRBV30
d_gene: TRBD1
CDR3nt: TGTGCCTGGAGTCGGGGACAGGGGGTCACAGATACGCAGTATTTT
CDR3aa: CAWSRGQGVTDTQYF

abundance: NA
j_gene: TRBJ1-5
v_gene: TRBV18
d_gene: NA
CDR3nt: TGTGCCAGCTCACTACAGGGCGGTGGCAATCAGCCCCAGCATTTT
CDR3aa: CASSLQGGGNQPQHF

abundance: NA
j_gene: TRBJ2-7
v_gene: TRBV11-2
d_gene: TRBD1
CDR3nt: TGTGCCAGCAGCTTAGACCTTCTCGGACAGGGTGCCTACGAGCAGTACTTC
CDR3aa: CASSLDLLGQGAYEQYF

abundance: NA
j_gene: TRBJ2-5
v_gene: TRBV10-2
d_gene: TRBD2
CDR3nt: TGCGCCAGCAACGGACTAGCGGGGGGGACAGAGACCCAGTACTTC
CDR3aa: CASNGLAGGTETQYF

abundance: NA
j_gene: TRBJ1-2
v_gene: TRBV11-3
d_gene: TRBD1
CDR3nt: TGTGCCAGCAGCTTAGAGATCGGGACAGTTTACTTC
CDR3aa: CASSLEIGTVYF

abundance: NA
j_gene: TRBJ1-2
v_gene: TRBV5-1
d_gene: TRBD1
CDR3nt: TGCGCCAGCAGCTTCACGACAGGGGGCTCGAACTATGGCTACACCTTC
CDR3aa: CASSFTTGGSNYGYTF

abundance: NA
j_gene: TRBJ1-2
v_gene: TRBV19
d_gene: NA
CDR3nt: TGTGCCAGTAGTATAGATCGAACAGGGAAGCTTCATGGCTACACCTTC
CDR3aa: CASSIDRTGKLHGYTF

abundance: NA
j_gene: TRBJ2-7
v_gene: TRBV28
d_gene: TRBD2
CDR3nt: TGTGCCAGCAGGGGGACTAGCGGGGCAACCTACGAGCAGTACTTC
CDR3aa: CASRGTSGATYEQYF

abundance: few
j_gene: TRBJ2-1
v_gene: TRBV6-6
d_gene: NA
CDR3nt: TGTGCCACCCGAGGGGGGGCAGTGCAGTTCTTC
CDR3aa: CATRGGAVQFF

abundance: NA
j_gene: TRBJ1-1
v_gene: TRBV23-1
d_gene: TRBD1
CDR3nt: TGCGCCAGCAGTCTAGTCGGAGGTGGGACAGGGGACGAGAACACTGAAGCTTTCTTT
CDR3aa: CASSLVGGGTGDENTEAFF

abundance: once
j_gene: TRBJ2-1
v_gene: TRBV7-9
d_gene: NA
CDR3nt: TGTGCCAGCAGCTTACGCGACAGAAGCTTCAATGAGCAGTTCTTC
CDR3aa: CASSLRDRSFNEQFF

abundance: few
j_gene: TRBJ1-4
v_gene: TRBV7-9
d_gene: NA
CDR3nt: TGTGCCAGCAGCTCGAGGGACATGGGTCGGGATAATGAAAAACTGTTTTTT
CDR3aa: CASSSRDMGRDNEKLFF

abundance: once
j_gene: TRBJ1-1
v_gene: TRBV21-1
d_gene: NA
CDR3nt: TGTGCCAGCCTACAGGGTACCACTGAAGCTTTCTTT
CDR3aa: CASLQGTTEAFF